This TCR beta chain appears in the sequencing data of a study of CD4 T cells in relation to SARS-CoV-2 and coronaviruses. Study at large: No peptide or an HIV-1 Nef peptide pool served as negative control.

Whole-study results and caveats: Compared with monoreactive clones, crossreactive clones showed significantly weaker SARS-CoV-2 expansion.

Produced via immunoSEQ multiplex PCR; TCRdb's table is partial and in-frame only. The data hold around 20,000 clones, with roughly four fifths observed a single time. This CDR3 has 16 amino acids. Trimming shortened V by 3 bases and J by 0 bases, and 11 bases separated the two germline ends. Germline assignment: CDR1 KGHSH and CDR2 LQKENI. Before the COVID-19 pandemic, during about 2010-2018, CD4+ T cells were taken from unexposed donors. After ten to eleven days of culture, CD4+ T cells were isolated. Testing used SARS-CoV-2 S/N and four cold-coronavirus spikes on unexposed-donor CD4+ T cells, cells permitting. A word on this clone: The antigen remains undetermined.

The receptor was isolated from a human donor in good health. The V and J genes are TRBV18 and TRBJ2-2, with D possibly TRBD1 on 6 matching bases. Sequencing input: CD4+ T cells from PBMCs, cultured in vitro. CDR3 in amino acids: CASSPRTGTNTGELFF. In nucleotides, the CDR3 is TGTGCCAGCTCACCGAGAACAGGGACGAACACCGGGGAGCTGTTTTTT. Full variable domain (remainder filled in from reference TRBV18 and TRBJ2-2): NAGVMQNPRHLVRRRGQEARLRCSPMKGHSHVYWYRQLPEEGLKFMVYLQKENIIDESGMPKERFSAEFPKEGPSILRIQQVVRGDSAAYFCASSPRTGTNTGELFFGEGSRLTVL.